What follows is one T cell receptor beta chain and its context. The data stem from a study of OX40 agonist ivuxolimab in advanced cancers. This CDR3 region has 13 residues. V was trimmed by 1 base and J by 6 bases, leaving 9 bases between them. Germline V gives CDR1 SGHAT, CDR2 FQNNGV. Assay: immunoSEQ multiplex PCR; the TCRdb copy retains only in-frame clones and omits some. The sample holds under 80,000 clones, approximately 80% seen once. The rearrangement joins TRBV11-2 to TRBJ1-2, with a possible D match to TRBD1 (6 bases). The receptor comes from an adult with an advanced solid tumor such as melanoma, head and neck, liver or kidney cancer. Sequencing was performed on CD4+ or CD8+ T cells sorted from blood, taken in a trial of the OX40 agonist ivuxolimab. CDR3 sequence: CASSLVDRHGYTF. The CDR3 DNA sequence: TGTGCCAGCAGCTTAGTTGACAGGCATGGCTACACCTTC.